This T cell receptor (beta chain) comes out of a study of regulatory T cells in long-lasting Graves disease (dated by TCRdb to the early 2020s). Concerning the study at large: Patients with newly diagnosed Graves' disease had been on antithyroid drugs for under 3 months. The study took place in China and was registered as a clinical trial. This study used TCR sequencing and RNA sequencing of peripheral blood to compare persistent Graves' disease patients against newly diagnosed Graves' disease patients. A total of roughly 35 samples were covered by TCR sequencing, comprising roughly 13 persistent and roughly 20 newly diagnosed Graves' disease patients. What the study reported, not specific to this receptor: The authors acknowledged the small sample size as a limitation that may reduce accuracy. Only the TCR beta chain was sequenced and analyzed. Only peripheral blood was studied, because thyroid tissue, the primary lesion, was inaccessible. Persistent disease showed preferential use of TRBV28, TRBJ1-2 and TRBJ2-5, whereas newly diagnosed disease favored TRBV20-1 and TRBJ2-1. Patients with persistent disease shared more public clonotypes (about 2,700) than newly diagnosed patients did (966). Compared with newly diagnosed patients, patients with persistent Graves' disease had lower TCR Shannon entropy and fewer highly expanded clones, which suggests clonal expansion.

Library preparation employed multiplex PCR. Sequencer: Illumina HiSeq 4000. iRepertoire HTBI primers and Arm-PCR amplification of CDR3 regions were used to construct TCR beta libraries. Before sequencing, the PCR products went through gel purification. Turning to the authors' computational methods: Gene usage analysis of CDR3 amino acid clonotypes relied on the 60 or so TRBV and 14 TRBJ segments identified across samples. Filtered high-quality paired reads were merged into contigs using COPE and FqMerger. Contigs were aligned with BLAST to IMGT TRBV, TRBD and TRBJ reference genes, and CDR3 was defined per IMGT. Highly expanded clones were defined as clonotypes with a frequency above 0.1%. Shannon entropy was used to measure repertoire diversity, and the Gini coefficient was used to measure V-J evenness. Public clonotypes were defined as clonotypes shared by more than one individual. TCRdb applied fastp at Q25 and MiXCR to the public reads, then kept only in-frame beta chains. Rows matching on CDR3 protein sequence are summarized as one entry with the most common DNA and genes. These V and J calls originate from TCRdb's pipeline instead of the authors' own analysis. This sample holds approximately 400,000 distinct CDR3 sequences; about an eighth were observed only once. The ten largest clones capture under 20% of the sample.

The label giving this sample's time point can be read as: newly diagnosed GD, antithyroid drugs for less than 3 months. For both TCR sequencing and RNA sequencing, RNA was extracted from PBMCs in TRIzol. Graves' disease was diagnosed according to American Thyroid Association guidelines. Patients were recruited from an endocrinology department in Xi'an, China. From each patient, approximately 10 milliliters of peripheral blood was collected into an EDTA anticoagulant tube. Ficoll Paque Plus density gradient separation was used to isolate PBMCs, and no further T cell sorting was done. RNA quality was checked with an Agilent 2100 Bioanalyzer and agarose gel, and concentration with a NanoDrop 2000. This clonotype was seen many times. The antigen it recognizes is unknown. No quality values exist for individual bases; no much larger clone is one base distant. Via the germline V gene, CDR1 is SNHLY and CDR2 FYNNEI. Its CDR3 holds 13 amino acids, cysteine through phenylalanine. Only CDR3 DNA is held: 39 bases, read in frame from base 1. Germline trimming: 10 bases from V, 3 bases from J; junction bases outside gene matches: 5.

The same data also contributed to another study, on T cells in Graves' hyperthyroidism and ophthalmopathy. As the second publication notes: Graves' hyperthyroidism was defined as stable when no progression to ophthalmopathy occurred over 18 months of follow-up. Hyperthyroidism patients were newly diagnosed, with disease duration under 2 months, and aged 18 to 65 years. Any patient with an uncontrolled infection, another autoimmune disease, pregnancy or lactation was excluded. Diagnoses were based on clinical symptoms, serum thyroxine and TRAb, thyroid ultrasound and orbital computed tomography. The TCR CDR3 was subjected to a first round of RT-PCR using the HTBI primer set and the Qiagen OneStep RT-PCR kit. Blood samples also contained most of the expanded thyroid clonotypes (frequency above 0.001), which suggests that blood repertoires may reflect thyroid immune responses. A 13 V-J signature model separated ophthalmopathy from stable hyperthyroidism, with nearly 90% sensitivity and roughly 81% specificity in cross-validation and 80%/75% in testing. During validation, the model predicted progression to ophthalmopathy a median of about 5.9 months ahead of onset, with more than 55% sensitivity and about 72% specificity. A discovery cohort of roughly 96 patients, 43 with Graves' ophthalmopathy and 55 to 60 with stable Graves' hyperthyroidism, was used to find distinguishing TCR V-J signatures. Prospective prediction of ophthalmopathy was tested in an independent validation cohort consisting of 18 to 20 hyperthyroidism patients and some 15 patients who later progressed to ophthalmopathy. The approximately 98 discovery patients were randomly divided into training and test sets at a 7:3 ratio. Thyroid tissue and blood T-cell repertoires from more than 5 Graves' hyperthyroidism patients were also compared in the study. Once sampling was done, hyperthyroidism patients were given methimazole at a starting dose of 30 mg daily, whereas ophthalmopathy patients were given high-dose intravenous methylprednisolone. Libraries were constructed in a second round of multiplex PCR, after which size selection and purification were performed. Paired-end sequencing of the libraries was performed with 100 bp reads on an Illumina HiSeq2000. SOAPnuke was used to process the raw data, removing reads that contained adapters or uncalled bases, had a mean Phred below 15, or lacked an exact match to the constant primer or identifier. COPE v1.2.5 was used to merge the high-quality paired reads, and each unique nucleotide sequence was defined as a clonotype. Clonotypes were aligned to IMGT TRBV, TRBD and TRBJ reference segments using MiTCR v1.1. The analysis was restricted to V-J combinations with a frequency above 0.0001, which together covered 99.2% of the repertoires. A TCS score was defined as the ratio between F50 (clonal expansion) and ExV (chaos), using BLOSUM62-based TCRdist between CDR3 peptides within each V-J. Welch's t-statistics and random forest reduced 500 to 550 V-J features to roughly 13, which were used in a naive Bayes classifier (R e1071). No statistical method was used to set the sample size in advance, and investigators knew the group allocation. TCR Vbeta CDR3 sequencing of 120 to 150 peripheral blood samples (over 40 ophthalmopathy, 75 hyperthyroidism and around 17 progressor patients) is reported in the paper.

This specimen was peripheral blood mononuclear cells (PBMCs), taken at new diagnosis, from a patient treated with antithyroid drugs. This clonotype originated in a young woman with Graves disease. Donor details come from another sample of the same person, matched by shared clones. In this chain, TRBV2 is recombined with TRBJ1-4; TRBD1 agrees with 7 junctional bases. The CDR3 here reads CATLQGPNEKLFF. In nucleotide form, the sequence is TGTGCCACCCTACAGGGGCCTAATGAAAAACTGTTTTTT.